This is a list of T cell receptor beta chains from one sample in a study of spatial heterogeneity in lung cancer. TCRdb analysed the 5' RACE reads with MiXCR anew, one entry per CDR3 protein. The table lists 20,000 to 30,000 distinct CDR3 sequences, around 9.6% of them singletons. The starting material was PBMCs, obtained at follow-up. The receptors were sampled from a male donor with early-stage non-small cell lung cancer. Both conserved end residues are part of each CDR3. D genes are given only for firm matches. Only part of the rows carry a size: once, few, many, or a class if the clone is expanded.

clone_size cdr3_length j_call d_call v_call cdr3_nt cdr3_aa
many 14 TRBJ2-1 TRBD1 TRBV28 TGTGCCAGCAGTCCCTGGACAGGGGGCAATGAGCAGTTCTTC CASSPWTGGNEQFF
many 14 TRBJ2-3 TRBD2 TRBV20-1 TGCAGTGCTGAGCGGGGGCCGAGGGGAGATACGCAGTATTTT CSAERGPRGDTQYF
. 14 TRBJ1-6 . TRBV4-3 TGCGCCAGCAGCCAAGGACAGGAGCATTCACCCCTCCACTTT CASSQGQEHSPLHF
many 15 TRBJ1-1 TRBD1 TRBV5-1 TGCGCCAGCAGCTCCCCAGAGGGGGCGCAAACTGAAGCTTTCTTT CASSSPEGAQTEAFF
many 16 TRBJ2-7 TRBD1 TRBV27 TGTGCCAGCGGAAGACTTGGGACAGGAAGAGCCTACGAGCAGTACTTC CASGRLGTGRAYEQYF
many 13 TRBJ2-1 . TRBV6-6 TGTGCCAGCAGTTACGGGGTCACAGCGGCGGCGTTCTTC CASSYGVTAAAFF
many 14 TRBJ2-3 . TRBV11-2 TGTGCCAGCAGCTCCGGGTCCTCGGGAGATACGCAGTATTTT CASSSGSSGDTQYF
few 15 TRBJ2-1 . TRBV2 TGTGCCAGTGGGTCGGGGACGAGCTCCTACAATGAGCAGTTCTTC CASGSGTSSYNEQFF
many 15 TRBJ2-3 . TRBV5-1 TGCGCCAGCAGCCCGGGACGACAGCACACAGATACGCAGTATTTT CASSPGRQHTDTQYF
few 14 TRBJ1-4 . TRBV6-5 TGTGCCAGCAGTCCGAGTGCAACTAATGAAAAACTGTTTTTT CASSPSATNEKLFF
. 15 TRBJ2-5 . TRBV11-2 TGTGCCAGCAGCTTAGGGGTTGGGGGAGGAGAGACCCAGTACTTC CASSLGVGGGETQYF
. 15 TRBJ2-3 TRBD2 TRBV20-1 TGCAGTGCTCCCGGTGAACTAGCGAGCACAGATACGCAGTATTTT CSAPGELASTDTQYF
few 15 TRBJ2-7 . TRBV10-2 TGCGCCAGCCTCCTCTCTGGCGGGCTCCCCTACGAGCAGTACTTC CASLLSGGLPYEQYF
medium-sized 16 TRBJ2-7 TRBD1 TRBV7-9 TGTGCCAGCAGCTTAGAGTTCTCGGGACAGCCCTACGAGCAGTACTTC CASSLEFSGQPYEQYF
many 16 TRBJ2-3 . TRBV7-9 TGTGCCAGCAGCCCGCGTGGGGCGGGGTACACAGATACGCAGTATTTT CASSPRGAGYTDTQYF
. 13 TRBJ2-1 . TRBV12-3/TRBV12-4 TGTGCGAGCAGGGTGGAGCCTAGCAATGAGCAGTTCTTC CASRVEPSNEQFF
many 16 TRBJ1-6 . TRBV7-2 TGTGCCAGCAGCTTAGAGGCCGCGGGGGGGAATTCACCCCTCCACTTT CASSLEAAGGNSPLHF
many 14 TRBJ2-4 . TRBV20-1 TGCAGTGCTACAGGCCCCATAGGCAAAAACATTCAGTACTTC CSATGPIGKNIQYF
few 13 TRBJ1-5 . TRBV5-1 TGCGCCAGCAGCTTGCTCGGGAATCAGCCCCAGCATTTT CASSLLGNQPQHF
many 14 TRBJ2-2 . TRBV7-9 TGTGCCATGCAGGGGGGTTCGAACACCGGGGAGCTGTTTTTT CAMQGGSNTGELFF
few 14 TRBJ2-1 TRBD2 TRBV20-1 TGCAGTGCTAACCCCCTGGGACTATACAATGAGCAGTTCTTC CSANPLGLYNEQFF
many 13 TRBJ1-2 TRBD1 TRBV20-1 TGCAGTGCTACGCCGGGACAGGGATATGGCTACACCTTC CSATPGQGYGYTF
. 13 TRBJ2-7 . TRBV11-3 TGTGCCAGCGGAAGACAGCCACCCTACGAGCAGTACTTC CASGRQPPYEQYF
many 12 TRBJ2-3 . TRBV6-2/TRBV6-3 TGTGCCAGCAGAACCCGCACAGATACGCAGTATTTT CASRTRTDTQYF
many 14 TRBJ2-3 . TRBV6-6 TGTGCCAGCAGACCATCAGCCAGCACAGATACGCAGTATTTT CASRPSASTDTQYF
. 16 TRBJ2-5 . TRBV7-2 TGTGCCAGCAGCCTACAGCATTTTAGCGGCAAAGAGACCCAGTACTTC CASSLQHFSGKETQYF
many 20 TRBJ2-5 TRBD2 TRBV27 TGTGCCAGCAGCAAGAGACTAGCGAGGGGCCTCGAGGGGCGTCGGGAGACCCAGTACTTC CASSKRLARGLEGRRETQYF
once 16 TRBJ2-2 TRBD2 TRBV6-2/TRBV6-3 TGTGCCAGCATTCCAGCGGGGGTCCTGAACACCGGGGAGCTGTTTTTT CASIPAGVLNTGELFF
. 14 TRBJ2-3 . TRBV3-1 TGTGCCAGCAGCCATGGCGACAGCACAGATACGCAGTATTTT CASSHGDSTDTQYF
few 14 TRBJ1-5 . TRBV5-1 TGCGCCAGCAGCGGGGGGGGCGGCACTCAGCCCCAGCATTTT CASSGGGGTQPQHF
many 15 TRBJ2-5 . TRBV4-2 TGTGCCAGCAGCCAAGATGGACACATGAAAGAGACCCAGTACTTC CASSQDGHMKETQYF
many 12 TRBJ2-3 . TRBV2 TGTGCCAGCAGGGGGGACGACGATACGCAGTATTTT CASRGDDDTQYF
many 13 TRBJ2-5 . TRBV4-3 TGCGCCAGCAGCCAAGAACAGGGAAAGACCCAGTACTTC CASSQEQGKTQYF
few 13 TRBJ1-3 TRBD1 TRBV20-1 TGCAGTGCTTTTAACTACAGGGGTGACACCATATATTTT CSAFNYRGDTIYF
. 16 TRBJ2-3 TRBD2 TRBV5-1 TGCGCCAGCAGCCCCTGGACTAGCGGGGAGCAAGATACGCAGTATTTT CASSPWTSGEQDTQYF
many 14 TRBJ2-2 . TRBV20-1 TGCAGTGCTCCTGACAGAAGGAGGACCGGGGAGCTGTTTTTT CSAPDRRRTGELFF